This record covers a single T cell receptor beta chain. Libraries were prepared by immunoSEQ multiplex PCR; TCRdb keeps only in-frame clonotypes and omits some of them. This repertoire shows 200,000 to 250,000 clones, 75% to 85% found once; its top ten account for 1.4%. This sample is drawn from a study of blood T cell repertoires in COVID-19. The CDR3 loop spans 14 amino acids. Trimming removed 5 bases from V and 2 bases from J, with 12 bases in between. From germline, CDR1 is LGHDT and CDR2 YNNKEL (reference sequence). The V gene is TRBV3-1 (or the pseudogene TRBV3-2), the J gene TRBJ1-1; D unclear. The clonotype originates from a woman aged 40 to 49 who had recovered from COVID-19. The sample comprised peripheral blood. CDR3 sequence reads: CASSFPGTNTEAFF. CDR3 sequence (DNA): TGTGCCAGCAGCTTCCCAGGAACAAACACTGAAGCTTTCTTT.